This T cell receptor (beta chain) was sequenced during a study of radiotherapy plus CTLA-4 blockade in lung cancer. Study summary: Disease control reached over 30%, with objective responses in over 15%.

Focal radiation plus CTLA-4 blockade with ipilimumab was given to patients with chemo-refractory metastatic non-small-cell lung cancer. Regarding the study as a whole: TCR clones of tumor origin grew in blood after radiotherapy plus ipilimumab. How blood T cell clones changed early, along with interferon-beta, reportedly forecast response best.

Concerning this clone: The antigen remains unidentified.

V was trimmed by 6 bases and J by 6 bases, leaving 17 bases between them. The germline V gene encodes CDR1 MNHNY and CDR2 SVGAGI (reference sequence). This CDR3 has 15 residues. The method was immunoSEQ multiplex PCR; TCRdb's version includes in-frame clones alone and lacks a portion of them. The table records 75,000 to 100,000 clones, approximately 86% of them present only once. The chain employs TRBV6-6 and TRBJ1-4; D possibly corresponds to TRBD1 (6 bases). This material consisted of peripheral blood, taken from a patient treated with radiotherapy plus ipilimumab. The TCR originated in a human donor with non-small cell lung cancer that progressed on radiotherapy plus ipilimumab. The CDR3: CASRYQGRLDEKLFF. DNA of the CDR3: TGTGCCAGCAGATATCAGGGGAGGTTGGATGAAAAACTGTTTTTT.